This TCR beta chain is from a study of cytomegalovirus exposure and HLA in healthy donors. Study results and caveats: Earlier analysis looked at TCR beta V segments, and most were productive about 90% or about 30% of the time. In vitro work confirmed that three CMV-associated chains recognize CMV antigens.

13 Jbeta primers and 60 Vbeta primers were used for the PCR. The assay was immunoSEQ multiplex PCR, and TCRdb's table has in-frame clones only and misses some. Seen here are 95,000 to 110,000 clones, roughly 70% observed once, and the top ten hold around 15%. Turning to this clone: Its specificity is unknown.

This CDR3 spans 15 amino acids. Germline CDR1 is LGHNA and CDR2 is YSLEER. Trimming at V came to 1 base and at J to 5 bases, leaving 2 bases not matched to a gene. This clonotype was sampled from a woman aged 40 to 50 in good health and CMV-seropositive. Source material: PBMCs. The chain is built from TRBV4-3 and TRBJ2-2; 9 bases align to TRBD1. CDR3 residues: CASSQGDRETGELFF. The CDR3 nucleotides read TGCGCCAGCAGCCAAGGGGACAGGGAGACCGGGGAGCTGTTTTTT.